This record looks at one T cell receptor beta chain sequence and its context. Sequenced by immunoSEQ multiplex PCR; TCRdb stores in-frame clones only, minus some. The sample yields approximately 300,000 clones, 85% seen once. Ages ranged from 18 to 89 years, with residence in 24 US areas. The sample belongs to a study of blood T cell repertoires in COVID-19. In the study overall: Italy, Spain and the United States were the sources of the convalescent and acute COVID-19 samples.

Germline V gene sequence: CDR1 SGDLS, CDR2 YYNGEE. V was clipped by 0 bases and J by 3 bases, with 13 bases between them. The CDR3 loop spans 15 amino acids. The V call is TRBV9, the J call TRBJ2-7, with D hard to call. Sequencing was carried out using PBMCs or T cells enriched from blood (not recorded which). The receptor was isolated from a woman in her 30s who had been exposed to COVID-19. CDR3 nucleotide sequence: TGTGCCAGCAGCGTAGTTCCAGAACCCTTCTACGAGCAGTACTTC. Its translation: CASSVVPEPFYEQYF.